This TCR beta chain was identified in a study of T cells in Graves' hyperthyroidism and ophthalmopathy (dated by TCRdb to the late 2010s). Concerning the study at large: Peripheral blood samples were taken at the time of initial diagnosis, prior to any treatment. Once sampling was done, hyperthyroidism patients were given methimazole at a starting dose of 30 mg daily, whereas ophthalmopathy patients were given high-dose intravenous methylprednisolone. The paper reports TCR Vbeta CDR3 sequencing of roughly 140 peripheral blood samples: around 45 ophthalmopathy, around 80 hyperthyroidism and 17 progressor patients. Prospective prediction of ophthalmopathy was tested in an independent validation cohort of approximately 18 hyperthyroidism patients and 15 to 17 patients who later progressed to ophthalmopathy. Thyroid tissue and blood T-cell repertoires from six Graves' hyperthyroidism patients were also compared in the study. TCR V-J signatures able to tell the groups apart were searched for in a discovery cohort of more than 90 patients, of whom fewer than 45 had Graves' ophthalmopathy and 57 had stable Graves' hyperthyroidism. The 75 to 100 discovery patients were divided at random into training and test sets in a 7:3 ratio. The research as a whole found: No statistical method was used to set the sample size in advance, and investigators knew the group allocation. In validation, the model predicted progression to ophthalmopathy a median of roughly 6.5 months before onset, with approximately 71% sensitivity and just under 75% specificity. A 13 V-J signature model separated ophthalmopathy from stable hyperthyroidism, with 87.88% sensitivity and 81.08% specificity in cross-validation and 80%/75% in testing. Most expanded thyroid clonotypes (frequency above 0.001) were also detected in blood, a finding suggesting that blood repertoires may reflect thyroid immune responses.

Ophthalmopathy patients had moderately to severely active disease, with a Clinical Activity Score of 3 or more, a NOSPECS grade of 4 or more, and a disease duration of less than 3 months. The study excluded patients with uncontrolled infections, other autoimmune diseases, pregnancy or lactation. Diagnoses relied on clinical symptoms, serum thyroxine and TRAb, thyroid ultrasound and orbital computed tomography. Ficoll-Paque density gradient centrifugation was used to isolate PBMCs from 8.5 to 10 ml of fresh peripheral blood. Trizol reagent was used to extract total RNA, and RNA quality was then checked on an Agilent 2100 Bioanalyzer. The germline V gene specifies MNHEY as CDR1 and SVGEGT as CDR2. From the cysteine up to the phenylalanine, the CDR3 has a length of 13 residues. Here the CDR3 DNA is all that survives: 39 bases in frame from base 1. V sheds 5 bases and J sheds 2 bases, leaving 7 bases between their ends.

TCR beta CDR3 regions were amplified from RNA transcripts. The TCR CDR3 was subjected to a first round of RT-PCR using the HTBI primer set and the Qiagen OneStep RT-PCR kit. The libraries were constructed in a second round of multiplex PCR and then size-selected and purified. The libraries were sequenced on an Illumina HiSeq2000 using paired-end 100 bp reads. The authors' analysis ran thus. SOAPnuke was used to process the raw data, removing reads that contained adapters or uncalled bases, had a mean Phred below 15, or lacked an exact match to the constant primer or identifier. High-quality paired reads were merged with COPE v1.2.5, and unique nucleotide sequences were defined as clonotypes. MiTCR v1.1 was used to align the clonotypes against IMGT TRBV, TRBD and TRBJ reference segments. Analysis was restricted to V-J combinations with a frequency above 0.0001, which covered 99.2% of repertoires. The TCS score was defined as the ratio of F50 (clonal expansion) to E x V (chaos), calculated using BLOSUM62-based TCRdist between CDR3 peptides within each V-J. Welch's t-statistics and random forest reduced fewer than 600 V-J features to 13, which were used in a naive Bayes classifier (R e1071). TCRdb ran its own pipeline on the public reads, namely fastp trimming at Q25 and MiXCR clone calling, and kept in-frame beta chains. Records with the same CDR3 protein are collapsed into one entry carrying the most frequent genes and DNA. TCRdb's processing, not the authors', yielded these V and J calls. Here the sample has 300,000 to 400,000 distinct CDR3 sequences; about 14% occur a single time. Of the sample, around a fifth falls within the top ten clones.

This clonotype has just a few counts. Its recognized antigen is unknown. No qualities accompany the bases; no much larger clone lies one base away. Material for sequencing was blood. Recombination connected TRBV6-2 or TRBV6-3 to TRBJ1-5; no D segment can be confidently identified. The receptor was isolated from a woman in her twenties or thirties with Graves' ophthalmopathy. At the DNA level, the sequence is TGTGCCAGCAGTCCACATGGCAATCAGCCCCAGCATTTT. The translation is CASSPHGNQPQHF.